Each of the 13 T cell receptor beta chains below was sequenced from the same sample in a study of T cells in Graves' hyperthyroidism and ophthalmopathy. RNA transcripts provided the source from which TCR beta CDR3 regions were amplified. The study used the HTBI primer set for a first-round RT-PCR of the TCR CDR3. TCRdb re-analysed the multiplex PCR reads in MiXCR, keeping a single row per CDR3 protein. This table holds 450,000 to 550,000 distinct CDR3 sequences, roughly 24% found once. The source material was blood. The receptors here all came from a woman in her 30s with Graves' ophthalmopathy.

This clonotype was recorded at least ten times. The rearrangement joins TRBV6-5 to TRBJ1-1; the D gene is possibly TRBD1 (6 bases). This CDR3 region has 14 residues. Germline CDR1 is MNHEY and CDR2 is SVGAGI. V lost 0 bases and J 5 bases, leaving 10 bases between the germline ends. CDR3 protein: CASSYSPGETEAFF. CDR3 sequence (DNA): TGTGCCAGCAGTTACTCTCCAGGGGAGACTGAAGCTTTCTTT.

This clonotype was counted a few times. The gene calls are TRBV7-2 and TRBJ2-2; D unresolved. Trimming removed 5 bases from V and 6 bases from J, with 16 bases in between. This CDR3 spans 15 amino acids. CDR1 and CDR2 from the germline V gene are SGHTA and FQGNSA. In DNA, the CDR3 is TGTGCCAGCAGCCCCAGACAACAAACGTCCGGGGAGCTGTTTTTT. Protein product: CASSPRQQTSGELFF. The full variable domain, with the rest looked up from reference TRBV7-2 and TRBJ2-2, is GAGVSQSPSNKVTEKGKDVELRCDPISGHTALYWYRQSLGQGLEFLIYFQGNSAPDKSGLPSDRFSAERTGGSVSTLTIQRTQQEDSAVYLCASSPRQQTSGELFFGEGSRLTVL.

This clonotype was observed at least ten times. V and J are TRBV30 and TRBJ1-1; D unclear. Trimming stripped 4 bases from V and 6 bases from J, with 12 bases between. Germline CDR1 reads GTSNPN; CDR2 reads SVGIG (reference sequence). The CDR3 totals 12 residues. The CDR3 here is CAWITFAPEAFF. The CDR3 nucleotides are TGTGCCTGGATTACGTTCGCTCCTGAAGCTTTCTTT.

On this clonotype: No conserved phenylalanine or tryptophan ends this CDR3, so it is likely a read error. This rearrangement joins TRBV6-1 to TRBJ2-7; the D gene could be TRBD1 or TRBD2 (5 bases each). V was trimmed by 11 bases and J by 6 bases, leaving 17 bases between them. Germline CDR1 reads MNHNS; CDR2 reads SASEGT. The CDR3 totals 12 residues. CDR3 amino acids: CASRGDGFEQYY. Written as DNA, the CDR3 is TGTGCCTCAAGAGGGGACGGATTCGAGCAGTACTAC.

The J gene is TRBJ1-2, the V gene TRBV4-2; a possible D gene is TRBD1 (5 bases). The CDR3 covers 15 residues. With 1 base removed from V and 7 bases from J, the gap between germline ends came to 16 bases. In germline, CDR1 is LGHNA, CDR2 YNFKEQ. The CDR3 here is CASSQVPTQGSGYTF. CDR3 sequence (DNA): TGTGCCAGCAGCCAAGTCCCTACCCAGGGCTCTGGCTACACCTTC.

This clonotype was picked up many times. This chain connects TRBV6-1 to TRBJ1-1; D remains ambiguous. Germline CDR1 and CDR2: MNHNS and SASEGT. V was clipped by 8 bases and J by 1 base, with 14 bases between them. This CDR3 is 14 amino acids long. DNA for the CDR3: TGTGCCAGCCTAACCGGGCCGCCGAACACTGAAGCTTTCTTT. Translating it yields CASLTGPPNTEAFF.

This clonotype appeared many times. The chain combines TRBV27 with TRBJ1-6; 8 bases are shared with TRBD1. Trimming at V came to 2 bases and at J to 0 bases, leaving 9 bases not matched to a gene. This CDR3 has 19 residues. Germline-derived CDR1 and CDR2 are MNHEY and SMNVEV (reference sequence). The CDR3 spells CASSLRTGIPLSYNSPLHF. In nucleotides, the CDR3 is TGTGCCAGCAGTTTAAGGACAGGGATCCCTCTCTCCTATAATTCACCCCTCCACTTT.

This clonotype was seen repeatedly, ten times or more. V gene TRBV25-1 combines with J gene TRBJ2-7; TRBD2 might be the D (5 bases). V was trimmed by 5 bases and J by 6 bases, leaving 11 bases between them. The CDR3 consists of 12 residues. CDR1 is MGHDK, CDR2 SYGVNS, per germline. CDR3 residues: CASSTEGSEQYF. The DNA of the CDR3 is TGTGCCAGCAGTACTGAGGGTTCCGAGCAGTACTTC.

This clonotype was found once. The rearrangement uses TRBV19 and TRBJ2-5; 8 bases agree with TRBD1. V dropped 3 bases and J dropped 2; count of bases not matched to a gene: 8. CDR1 LNHDA and CDR2 SQIVND come from the germline V gene (reference sequence). This CDR3 region has 16 residues. The CDR3, as DNA: TGTGCCAGTAGTATTCCCCGCCGGACAGGGCAAGAGACCCAGTACTTC. This gives the protein CASSIPRRTGQETQYF.

This clonotype was observed many times. The chain is built from TRBV11-2 and TRBJ1-1, with 7 positions matching TRBD1. The CDR3 contains 14 residues. V shed 6 bases and J 4 bases; nucleotides not matched to a gene: 8. In germline, CDR1 is SGHAT, CDR2 FQNNGV. DNA of the CDR3: TGTGCCAGCAGTTTGTATGGGACAGCCACTGAAGCTTTCTTT. Translation gives CASSLYGTATEAFF.

The chain links TRBV15 to TRBJ2-7, with D perhaps TRBD1 (6 bases). Trimming took off 1 base at V and 4 bases at J, with 11 bases between the two ends. This CDR3 has 14 amino acids. Germline V gives CDR1 LNHNV, CDR2 YYDKDF (reference sequence). CDR3 in amino acids: CATSRGATGYEQYF. In nucleotides, the CDR3 is TGTGCCACCAGCAGAGGAGCGACAGGATACGAGCAGTACTTC.

This clonotype was detected only a few times. This chain joins TRBV20-1 and TRBJ2-2, with 8 bases that match TRBD2. The CDR3 is 15 residues long. V lost 1 base, J lost 1 base, and 2 bases stayed unmatched. CDR1 is DFQATT, CDR2 SNEGSKA, per germline (reference sequence). CDR3 in amino acids: CSARARGVNTGELFF. As DNA, the CDR3 is TGCAGTGCTAGAGCGCGGGGGGTGAACACCGGGGAGCTGTTTTTT.

The chain is built from TRBV20-1 and TRBJ2-7; 7 bases are shared with TRBD2. The CDR3 is 14 amino acids. With 4 bases clipped from V and 6 bases from J, the junction kept 12 bases outside the gene matches. The germline CDR1 and CDR2 sequences are DFQATT and SNEGSKA (reference sequence). Written as DNA, the CDR3 is TGCAGTGCTACAACAACTAGCGCGAGGGGCGAGCAGTACTTC. Its translation: CSATTTSARGEQYF.